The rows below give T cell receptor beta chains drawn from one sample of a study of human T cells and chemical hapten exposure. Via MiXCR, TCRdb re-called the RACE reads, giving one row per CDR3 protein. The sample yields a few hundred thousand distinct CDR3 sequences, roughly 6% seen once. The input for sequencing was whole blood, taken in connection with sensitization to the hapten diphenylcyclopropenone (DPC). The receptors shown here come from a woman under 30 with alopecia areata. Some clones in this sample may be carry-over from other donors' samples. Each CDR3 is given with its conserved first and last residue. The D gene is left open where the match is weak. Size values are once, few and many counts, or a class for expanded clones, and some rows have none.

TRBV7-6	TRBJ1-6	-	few	TGTGCCAGCAGCTTAAGTACGGATTATAATTCACCCCTCCACTTT	CASSLSTDYNSPLHF
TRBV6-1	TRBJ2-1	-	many	TGTGCCAGCAGGTTTCAAACGGGGGATCGGAATGAGCAGTTCTTC	CASRFQTGDRNEQFF
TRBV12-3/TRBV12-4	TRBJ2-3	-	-	TGTGCCAGCAGTTTAAGGACAGCTAGCACAGATACGCAGTATTTT	CASSLRTASTDTQYF
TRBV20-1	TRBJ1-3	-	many	TGCAGTGCTCCTGATTCTGGAAACACCATATATTTT	CSAPDSGNTIYF
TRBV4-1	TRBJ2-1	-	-	TGCGCCAGCAGCCAGTTGCGGGGATGGCAGTTCTTC	CASSQLRGWQFF
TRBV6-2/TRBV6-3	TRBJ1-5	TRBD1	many	TGTGCCAGCAGTCAATCCGGGACAGGGGGGGATCAGCCCCAGCATTTT	CASSQSGTGGDQPQHF
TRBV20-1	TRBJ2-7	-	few	TGCAGTGCTAGAGATTACGACAGGTCCTCCTACGAGCAGTACTTC	CSARDYDRSSYEQYF
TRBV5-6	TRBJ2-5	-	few	TGTGCCAGCAGCTTGGTCTTCGAAGAGACCCAGTACTTC	CASSLVFEETQYF
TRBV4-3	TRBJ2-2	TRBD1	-	TGCGCCAGCAGCCAAGGGCTATTCAGGGGGCGTTATTCCGGGGAGCTGTTTTTT	CASSQGLFRGRYSGELFF
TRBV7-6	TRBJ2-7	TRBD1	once	TGTGCCAGCAGCTTAGGAACTCCGGACAGGGGGTACGAGCAGTACTTC	CASSLGTPDRGYEQYF
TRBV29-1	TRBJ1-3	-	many	TGCAGCGTTGAAGGGACAGCCGCAAACACCATATATTTT	CSVEGTAANTIYF
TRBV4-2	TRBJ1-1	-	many	TGTGCCAGCAGCATAGACGCGAAGGGTAAAGCTTTCTTT	CASSIDAKGKAFF
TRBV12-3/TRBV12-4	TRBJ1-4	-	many	TGTGCCAGCAGTAGTCAAGGGGTAGGAACTAATGAAAAACTGTTTTTT	CASSSQGVGTNEKLFF